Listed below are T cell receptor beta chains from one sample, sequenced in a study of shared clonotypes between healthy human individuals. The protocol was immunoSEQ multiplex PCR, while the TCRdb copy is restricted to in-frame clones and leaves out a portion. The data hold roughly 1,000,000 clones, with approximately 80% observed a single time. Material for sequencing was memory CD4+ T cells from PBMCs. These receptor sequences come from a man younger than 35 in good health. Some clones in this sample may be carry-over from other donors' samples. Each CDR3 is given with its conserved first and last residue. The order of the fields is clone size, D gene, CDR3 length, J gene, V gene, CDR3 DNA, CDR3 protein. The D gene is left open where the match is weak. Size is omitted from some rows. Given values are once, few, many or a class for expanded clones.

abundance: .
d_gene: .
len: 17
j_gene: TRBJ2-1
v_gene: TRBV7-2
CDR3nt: TGTGCCAGCAGCCCCTACCCAGTGGCCCTCCCTGGAGATGAGCAGTTCTTC
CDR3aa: CASSPYPVALPGDEQFF

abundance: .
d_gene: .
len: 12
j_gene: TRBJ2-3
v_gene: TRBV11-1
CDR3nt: TGTGCCAGCAGCCTCCAATTCAGTACGCAGTATTTT
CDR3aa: CASSLQFSTQYF

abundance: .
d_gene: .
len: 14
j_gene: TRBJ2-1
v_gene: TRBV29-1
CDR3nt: TGCAGCGCCGTCCGGGACGCCCGGCCCCGAGAGCAGTTCTTC
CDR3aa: CSAVRDARPREQFF

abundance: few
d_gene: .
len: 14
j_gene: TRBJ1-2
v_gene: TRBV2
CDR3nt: TGTGCCAGCAGACAGAGAACAGGGTACTATGGCTACACCTTC
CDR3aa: CASRQRTGYYGYTF

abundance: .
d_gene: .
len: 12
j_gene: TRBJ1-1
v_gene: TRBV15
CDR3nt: TGTGCCACCAGCAGGATTGGGACAGAAGCTTTCTTT
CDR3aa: CATSRIGTEAFF

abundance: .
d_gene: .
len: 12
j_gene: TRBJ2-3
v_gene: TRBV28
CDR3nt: TGTGCCAGCAGTCTAAAGGGGGATACGCAGTATTTT
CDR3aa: CASSLKGDTQYF

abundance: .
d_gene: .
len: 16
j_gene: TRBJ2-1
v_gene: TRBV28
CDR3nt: TGTGCCAGCAGGACAAGACTAGGATTTGTCCACAATGAGCAGTTCTTC
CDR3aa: CASRTRLGFVHNEQFF

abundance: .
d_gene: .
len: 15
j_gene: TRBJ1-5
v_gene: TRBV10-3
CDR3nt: TGTGCCATCAGTGAACGGGGGGCCCCTAATCAGCCCCAGCATTTT
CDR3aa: CAISERGAPNQPQHF

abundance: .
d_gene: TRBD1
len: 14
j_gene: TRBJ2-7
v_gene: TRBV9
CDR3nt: TGTGCCAGCAGCGTGGGACAGGGGGCCTACGAGCAGTACTTC
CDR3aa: CASSVGQGAYEQYF

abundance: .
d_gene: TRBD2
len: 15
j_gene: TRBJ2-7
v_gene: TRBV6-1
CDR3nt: TGTGCCAGCAGTGTGGCTAGCGGAGCTTCGGACGAGCAGTACTTC
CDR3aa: CASSVASGASDEQYF

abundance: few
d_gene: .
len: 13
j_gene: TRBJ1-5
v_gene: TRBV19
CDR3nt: TGTGCCACCAATGGAGTCGGTGATCAGCCCCAGCATTTT
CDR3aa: CATNGVGDQPQHF

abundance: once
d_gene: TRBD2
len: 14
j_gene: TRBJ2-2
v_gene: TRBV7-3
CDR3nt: TGTGCCAGCAGCTTAACTAGCGGGACCGGGGAGCTGTTTTTT
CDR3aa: CASSLTSGTGELFF

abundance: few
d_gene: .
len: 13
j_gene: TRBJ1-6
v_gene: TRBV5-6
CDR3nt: TGTGCCAGCAGCCCCTTAGGCGATTCACCCCTCCACTTT
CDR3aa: CASSPLGDSPLHF

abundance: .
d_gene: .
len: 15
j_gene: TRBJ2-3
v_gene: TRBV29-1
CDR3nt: TGCAGCGTTGAAGATCGCAGGGGAACCACAGATACGCAGTATTTT
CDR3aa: CSVEDRRGTTDTQYF

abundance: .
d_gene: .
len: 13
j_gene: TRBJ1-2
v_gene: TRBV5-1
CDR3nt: TGCGCCAGCAGCGAGCAGGACTACTATGGCTACACCTTC
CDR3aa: CASSEQDYYGYTF

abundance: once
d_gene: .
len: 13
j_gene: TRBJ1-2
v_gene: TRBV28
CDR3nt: TGTGCCAGCATGGGAGAGGGAAAAGGCGGCTACACCTTC
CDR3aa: CASMGEGKGGYTF

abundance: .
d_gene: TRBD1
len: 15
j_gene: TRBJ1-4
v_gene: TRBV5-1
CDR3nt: TGCGCCAGCAGCTCGACCGGGACAGGGGGCGAAAAACTGTTTTTT
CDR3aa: CASSSTGTGGEKLFF

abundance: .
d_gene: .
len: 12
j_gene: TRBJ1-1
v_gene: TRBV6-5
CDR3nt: TGTGCCAGCATCGACAGGAATCGCGGAGCTTTCTTT
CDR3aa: CASIDRNRGAFF

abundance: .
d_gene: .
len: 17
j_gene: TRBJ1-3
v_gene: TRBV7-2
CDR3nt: TGTGCCAGCAGCTTAGGACCCACCGGGGCGACTGGAAACACCATATATTTT
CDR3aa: CASSLGPTGATGNTIYF

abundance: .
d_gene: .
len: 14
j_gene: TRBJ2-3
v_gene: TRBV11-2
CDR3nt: TGTGCCAGCAGCTTAGCTATTGTCGGGGATACGCAGTATTTT
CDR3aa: CASSLAIVGDTQYF